This TCR beta chain is drawn from a study of CD8+CD57+ T cells in acquired aplastic anemia. Whole-study context: The study obtained an average of roughly 3 ug of DNA from sorted CD4+ and CD8+ cells. Overall study results and limits: No significant difference in CD8+ Simpson's diversity was found between patients and controls. Patients and controls shared around 30 CD8+ CDR3 sequences.

Both TCR beta VDJ combination and CDR3 sequence profiling were carried out. Genomic DNA was the template for this profiling. TCRdb re-called the reads with MiXCR, one entry per CDR3 protein. The sample includes 100,000 to 150,000 distinct CDR3 sequences, 50% to 60% of them seen just once. For this clonotype: Antigen: not known.

This CDR3 contains 15 residues. Trimming pared 6 bases from V and 3 bases from J, leaving 20 bases between. CDR1 is DFQATT, CDR2 SNEGSKA, per germline (reference sequence). Patients included in sequencing had previously demonstrated CD8+CD57+ cell expansion by flow cytometry. Every patient was diagnosed with severe acquired aplastic anemia. The sample consisted of sorted CD4+, CD8+, or CD8+CD57+ T cells (not recorded which) from PBMCs. This TCR derives from a human donor with aplastic anemia. The genes are TRBV20-1 and TRBJ2-5; possibly TRBD2 for D (5 bases). CDR3 loop: CSARRISGGKETQYF. The CDR3 coding sequence is TGCAGTGCCCGGAGGATAAGCGGTGGGAAAGAGACCCAGTACTTC.